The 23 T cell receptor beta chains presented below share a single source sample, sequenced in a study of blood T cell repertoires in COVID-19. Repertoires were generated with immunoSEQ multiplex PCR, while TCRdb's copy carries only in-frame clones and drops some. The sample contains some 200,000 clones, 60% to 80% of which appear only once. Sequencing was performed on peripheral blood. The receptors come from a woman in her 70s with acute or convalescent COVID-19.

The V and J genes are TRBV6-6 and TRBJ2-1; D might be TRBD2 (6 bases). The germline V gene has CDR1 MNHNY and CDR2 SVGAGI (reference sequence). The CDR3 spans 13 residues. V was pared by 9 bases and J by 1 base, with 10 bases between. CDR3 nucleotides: TGTGCCAGTTTTAGCGGATCCTACAATGAGCAGTTCTTC. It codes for CASFSGSYNEQFF.

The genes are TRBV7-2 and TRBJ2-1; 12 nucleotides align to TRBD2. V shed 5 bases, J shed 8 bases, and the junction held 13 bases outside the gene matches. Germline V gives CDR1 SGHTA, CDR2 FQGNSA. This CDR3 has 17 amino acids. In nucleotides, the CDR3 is TGTGCCAGCAGCGTGCCTAGCGGGAGGGCCAACTTTGATGAGCAGTTCTTC. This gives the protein CASSVPSGRANFDEQFF.

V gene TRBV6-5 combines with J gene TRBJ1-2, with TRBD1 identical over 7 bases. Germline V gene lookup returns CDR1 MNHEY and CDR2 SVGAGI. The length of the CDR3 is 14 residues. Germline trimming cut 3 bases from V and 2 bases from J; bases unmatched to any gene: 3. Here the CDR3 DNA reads TGTGCCAGCAGTTATGACAGGGTGAACTATGGCTACACCTTC. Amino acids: CASSYDRVNYGYTF.

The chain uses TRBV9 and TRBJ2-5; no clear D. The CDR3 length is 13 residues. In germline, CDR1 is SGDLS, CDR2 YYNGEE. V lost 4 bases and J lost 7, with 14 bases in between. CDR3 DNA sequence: TGTGCCAGCAGCCCGACCCCGCGGCTGACCCAGTACTTC. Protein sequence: CASSPTPRLTQYF.

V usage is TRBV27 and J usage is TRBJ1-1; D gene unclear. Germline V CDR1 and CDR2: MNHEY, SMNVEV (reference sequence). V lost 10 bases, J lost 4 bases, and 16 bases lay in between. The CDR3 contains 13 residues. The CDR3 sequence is CATLRCVRTEAFF. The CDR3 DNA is TGTGCCACCCTACGCTGCGTACGCACTGAAGCTTTCTTT.

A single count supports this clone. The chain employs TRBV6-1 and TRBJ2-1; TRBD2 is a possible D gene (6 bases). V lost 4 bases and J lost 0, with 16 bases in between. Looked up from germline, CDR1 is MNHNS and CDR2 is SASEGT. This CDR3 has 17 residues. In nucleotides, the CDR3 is TGTGCCAGCAGTGTTAGTCCCGAGGGAGGCTCCTACAATGAGCAGTTCTTC. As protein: CASSVSPEGGSYNEQFF.

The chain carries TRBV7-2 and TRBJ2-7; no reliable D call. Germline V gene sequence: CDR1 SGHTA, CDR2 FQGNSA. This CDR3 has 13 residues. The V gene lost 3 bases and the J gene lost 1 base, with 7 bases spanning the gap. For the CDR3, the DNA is TGTGCCAGCAGCTTCGCAGTATCCTACGAGCAGTACTTC. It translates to CASSFAVSYEQYF.

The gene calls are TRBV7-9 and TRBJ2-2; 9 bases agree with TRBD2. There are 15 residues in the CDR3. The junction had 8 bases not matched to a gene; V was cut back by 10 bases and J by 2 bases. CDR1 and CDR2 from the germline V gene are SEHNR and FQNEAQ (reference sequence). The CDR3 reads CAIEAGGGNTGELFF. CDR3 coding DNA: TGTGCCATCGAAGCGGGAGGCGGAAACACCGGGGAGCTGTTTTTT.

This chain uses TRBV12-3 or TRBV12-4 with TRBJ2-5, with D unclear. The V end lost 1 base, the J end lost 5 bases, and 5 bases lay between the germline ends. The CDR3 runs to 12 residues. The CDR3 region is CASSLDEETQYF. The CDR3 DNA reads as TGTGCCAGCAGTTTAGACGAGGAGACCCAGTACTTC.

The CDR3 DNA is TGTGCCAGCAGCCCTGGTGACAGTAACTATGGCTACACCTTC. Protein sequence: CASSPGDSNYGYTF. The V and J genes are TRBV5-6 and TRBJ1-2; the D gene is possibly TRBD1 (5 bases). V was trimmed by 4 bases and J by 1 base, leaving 11 bases between them. Germline V gene sequence: CDR1 SGHDT, CDR2 YYEEEE. There are 14 residues in the CDR3.

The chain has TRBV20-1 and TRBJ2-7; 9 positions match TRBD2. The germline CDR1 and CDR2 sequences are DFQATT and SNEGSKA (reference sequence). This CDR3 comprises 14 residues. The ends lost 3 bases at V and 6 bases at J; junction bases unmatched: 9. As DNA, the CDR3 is TGCAGTGCTAGTTCGGCTAGCGGGGCCCTCGAGCAGTACTTC. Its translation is CSASSASGALEQYF.

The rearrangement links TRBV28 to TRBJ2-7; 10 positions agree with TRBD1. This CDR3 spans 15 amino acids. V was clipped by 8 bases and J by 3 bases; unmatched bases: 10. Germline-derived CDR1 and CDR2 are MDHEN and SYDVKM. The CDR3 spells CASGGTGVPLYEQYF. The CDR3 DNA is TGTGCCAGCGGGGGGACAGGGGTACCCCTCTACGAGCAGTACTTC.

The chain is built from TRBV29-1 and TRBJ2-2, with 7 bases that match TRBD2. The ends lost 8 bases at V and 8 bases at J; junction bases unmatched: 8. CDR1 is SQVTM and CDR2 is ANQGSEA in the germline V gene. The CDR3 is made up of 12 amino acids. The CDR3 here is CSFRTSIGELFF. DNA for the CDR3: TGCAGCTTTCGGACTAGTATTGGGGAGCTGTTTTTT.

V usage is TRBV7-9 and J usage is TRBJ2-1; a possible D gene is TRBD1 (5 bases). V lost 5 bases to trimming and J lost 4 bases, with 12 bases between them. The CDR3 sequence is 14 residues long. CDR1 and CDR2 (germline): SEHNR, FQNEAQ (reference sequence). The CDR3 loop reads CASSQGADYNEQFF. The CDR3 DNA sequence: TGTGCCAGCAGCCAAGGGGCCGATTACAATGAGCAGTTCTTC.

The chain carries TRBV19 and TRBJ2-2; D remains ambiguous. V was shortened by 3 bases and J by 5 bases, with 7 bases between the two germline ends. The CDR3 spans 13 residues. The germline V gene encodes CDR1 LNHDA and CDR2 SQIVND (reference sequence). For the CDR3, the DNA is TGTGCCAGTAGTATGCAGGTGACCGGGGAGCTGTTTTTT. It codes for CASSMQVTGELFF. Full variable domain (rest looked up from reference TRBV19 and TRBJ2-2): DGGITQSPKYLFRKEGQNVTLSCEQNLNHDAMYWYRQDPGQGLRLIYYSQIVNDFQKGDIAEGYSVSREKKESFPLTVTSAQKNPTAFYLCASSMQVTGELFFGEGSRLTVL.

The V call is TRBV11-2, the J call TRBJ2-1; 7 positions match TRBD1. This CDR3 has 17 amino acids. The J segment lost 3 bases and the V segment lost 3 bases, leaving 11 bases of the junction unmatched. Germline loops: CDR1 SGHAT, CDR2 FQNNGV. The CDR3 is CASSFVDRAVLYNEQFF. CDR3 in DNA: TGTGCCAGCAGCTTCGTTGACAGGGCCGTCCTCTACAATGAGCAGTTCTTC.

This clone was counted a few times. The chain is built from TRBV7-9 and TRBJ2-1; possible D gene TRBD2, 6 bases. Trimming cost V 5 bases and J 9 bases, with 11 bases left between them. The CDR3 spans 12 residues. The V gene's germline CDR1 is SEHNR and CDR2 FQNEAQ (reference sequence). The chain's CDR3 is CASSPTSAEQFF. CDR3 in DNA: TGTGCCAGCAGCCCGACTAGTGCTGAGCAGTTCTTC.

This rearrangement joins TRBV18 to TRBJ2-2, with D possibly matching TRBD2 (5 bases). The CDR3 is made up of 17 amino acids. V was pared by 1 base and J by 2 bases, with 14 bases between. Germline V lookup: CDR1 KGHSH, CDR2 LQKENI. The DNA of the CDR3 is TGTGCCAGCTCACCACGTGTTACAAGCGGCAACACCGGGGAGCTGTTTTTT. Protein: CASSPRVTSGNTGELFF.

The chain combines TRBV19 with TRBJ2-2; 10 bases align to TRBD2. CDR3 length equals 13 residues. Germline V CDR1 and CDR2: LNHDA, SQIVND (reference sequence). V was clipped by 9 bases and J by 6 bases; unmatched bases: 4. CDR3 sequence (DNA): TGTGCCAGCACTAGCGGGACTTCCGGGGAGCTGTTTTTT. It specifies CASTSGTSGELFF.

The CDR3 spells CASSPRQGGNEKLFF. In DNA, the CDR3 is TGTGCCAGCAGCCCCCGACAGGGAGGTAATGAAAAACTGTTTTTT. The V and J genes are TRBV3-1 (or the pseudogene TRBV3-2) and TRBJ1-4, with TRBD1 identical over 7 bases. J was trimmed by 4 bases and V by 4 bases; bases with no gene match: 6. Germline loops: CDR1 LGHDT, CDR2 YNNKEL (reference sequence). CDR3 length: 15 amino acids.

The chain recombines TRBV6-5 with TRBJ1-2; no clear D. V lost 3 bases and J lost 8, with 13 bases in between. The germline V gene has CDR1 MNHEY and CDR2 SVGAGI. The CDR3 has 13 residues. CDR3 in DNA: TGTGCCAGCAGTTATGGACCGGGAGGCGGCTACACCTTC. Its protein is CASSYGPGGGYTF.

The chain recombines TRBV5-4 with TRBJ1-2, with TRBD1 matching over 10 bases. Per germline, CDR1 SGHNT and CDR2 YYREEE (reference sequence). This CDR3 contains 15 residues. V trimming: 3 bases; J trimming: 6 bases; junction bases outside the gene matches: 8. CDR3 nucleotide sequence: TGTGCCAGCAGCTCGGACAGGGGGTTTGGGAATGGCTACACCTTC. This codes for CASSSDRGFGNGYTF.

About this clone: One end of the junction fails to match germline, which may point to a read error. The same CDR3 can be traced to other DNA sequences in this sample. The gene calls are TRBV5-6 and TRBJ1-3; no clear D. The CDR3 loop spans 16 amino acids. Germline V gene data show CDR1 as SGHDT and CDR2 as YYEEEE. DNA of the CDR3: TGCGCCAGCAGCTTGTTTGAGGGTTCTTCGGGAAACACCATATATTTT. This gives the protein CASSLFEGSSGNTIYF.